One TCR beta chain is described in this entry. The data stem from a study of CD8 T cells in Susac syndrome. About the research overall: Active disease was present in roughly 6 of the sequenced Susac syndrome patients, and remission in roughly eight.

After extraction with the RNeasy kit, about 0.5 to 1 ug of the RNA was reverse transcribed using random hexamers. TCR beta CDR3 was amplified by immunoSEQ covering 54 Vbeta and 13 Jbeta. TCRdb re-called the immunoSEQ multiplex PCR reads through MiXCR, storing one row per CDR3 protein. The sample consists of approximately 160,000 distinct CDR3 sequences, 95% to 96% of them appearing once. There are 16 residues in the CDR3. Per the germline V gene, CDR1 is LNHNV and CDR2 is YYDKDF (reference sequence). Trimming removed 0 bases from V and 0 bases from J, with 12 bases in between. The TCR sequence derives from a human donor with Susac syndrome. The J gene is TRBJ2-7, the V gene TRBV15; D might be TRBD2 (6 bases). Sequencing was done on a sample of CD4+ T cells from PBMCs. The CDR3 DNA reads as TGTGCCACCAGCAGAGATTGGAGCGGGCCCTCCTACGAGCAGTACTTC. Protein sequence: CATSRDWSGPSYEQYF.